These 21 T cell receptor beta chains were all obtained from the same sample, sequenced in a study of CD8+ T cells in alopecia areata. Treatment: oral pan-JAK inhibitor, 5-10 mg twice daily. cDNA prepared by RNA extraction and subsequent reverse transcription served as the template for sequencing. Measured with immunoSEQ multiplex PCR; TCRdb has only the in-frame clones, and not every one. The top ten clones hold roughly 3.3% of a sample with 150,000 to 250,000 clones, 50% to 60% of them seen once. The specimen was CD4+ T cells sorted from blood, collected at week 4, from a patient treated with tofacitinib. The receptors shown here come from a human donor with alopecia areata.

This chain connects TRBV30 to TRBJ2-1, with D maybe TRBD1 (5 bases). Germline lookup yields CDR1 GTSNPN and CDR2 SVGIG (reference sequence). V dropped 8 bases and J dropped 6 bases, with 17 bases sitting between them. The CDR3 spans 13 residues. CDR3 DNA: TGTGCCGGGCCCCCTGGTACAGGCAATGAGCAGTTCTTC. It yields the protein CAGPPGTGNEQFF.

In this sample, this clone turned up many times. V is TRBV6-1 and J is TRBJ2-2, with D unclear. Germline CDR1 reads MNHNS; CDR2 reads SASEGT. The CDR3 is 17 residues long. V lost 1 base, J lost 0 bases, and 12 bases lay in between. Written as DNA, the CDR3 is TGTGCCAGCAGTGAAGTAGTTGGACCGCCGAACACCGGGGAGCTGTTTTTT. It translates to CASSEVVGPPNTGELFF.

The CDR3 protein is CASSLDRAYNQPQHF. Written as DNA, the CDR3 is TGTGCCAGCAGTCTTGACAGGGCTTACAATCAGCCCCAGCATTTT. The rearrangement links TRBV6-1 to TRBJ1-5; 7 bases align to TRBD1. Germline V CDR1 and CDR2: MNHNS, SASEGT. The V and J ends lost 5 bases and 3 bases, in that order; junction bases with no gene match: 7. The CDR3 totals 15 residues.

This clone was detected only once. The CDR3 spells CSVEMNQGETQYF. The CDR3 bases are TGCAGCGTTGAAATGAACCAGGGAGAGACCCAGTACTTC. V usage is TRBV29-1 and J usage is TRBJ2-5; D may be TRBD1 (5 bases). V was pared by 2 bases and J by 4 bases, with 11 bases between. The V gene's germline CDR1 is SQVTM and CDR2 ANQGSEA. This CDR3 region has 13 residues.

The chain couples TRBV30 to TRBJ1-5; possibly TRBD1 for D (6 bases). CDR3 length equals 17 residues. V was shortened by 1 base and J by 4 bases, with 20 bases between the two germline ends. Germline CDR1 and CDR2: GTSNPN and SVGIG (reference sequence). CDR3 DNA sequence: TGTGCCTGGAGTGGACCGAGGGGGGGGACTGCTAATCAGCCCCAGCATTTT. This encodes CAWSGPRGGTANQPQHF.

This clone was seen a few times. This chain connects TRBV5-4 to TRBJ2-4; D is possibly TRBD1 (5 bases). The CDR3 has 13 amino acids. CDR1 is SGHNT and CDR2 is YYREEE in the germline V gene (reference sequence). V lost 3 bases, J lost 7 bases, and 11 bases lay in between. The CDR3 coding sequence is TGTGCCAGCAGCTACGACAGCCCGAACATTCAGTACTTC. It specifies CASSYDSPNIQYF.

This clone was detected a few times. This chain uses TRBV7-2 with TRBJ2-7, with D unresolved. The CDR3 runs 11 residues. The V gene lost 1 base and the J gene lost 6 bases, with 4 bases spanning the gap. CDR1 SGHTA and CDR2 FQGNSA come from the germline V gene. The CDR3 protein is CASSLVSEQYF. CDR3 coding DNA: TGTGCCAGCAGCTTAGTAAGCGAGCAGTACTTC.

V is TRBV30 and J is TRBJ2-6; D unresolved. CDR1 is GTSNPN, CDR2 SVGIG, per germline (reference sequence). V was clipped by 5 bases and J by 0 bases, with 14 bases between them. The CDR3 is made up of 16 amino acids. Written as DNA, the CDR3 is TGTGCCTGGTATAGACCTATAAGCTCTGGGGCCAACGTCCTGACTTTC. It codes for CAWYRPISSGANVLTF.

This clone was detected once. This chain links TRBV30 with TRBJ2-3, with TRBD2 as a possible D gene (5 bases). The CDR3 totals 11 residues. V shed 1 base and J shed 8 bases, with 7 bases lying between them. Looked up from germline, CDR1 is GTSNPN and CDR2 is SVGIG (reference sequence). CDR3 region: CAWSAEVTQYF. The CDR3 region has the DNA TGTGCCTGGAGTGCGGAGGTTACGCAGTATTTT.

This sequence joins TRBV30 and TRBJ2-5; D is perhaps TRBD1 or TRBD2 (6 bases each). Trimming cost V 4 bases and J 4 bases, with 13 bases left between them. Germline CDR1 and CDR2: GTSNPN and SVGIG (reference sequence). This CDR3 has 13 amino acids. CDR3 bases: TGTGCCTGGACGAGGGGGGTAACAGAGACCCAGTACTTC. This encodes CAWTRGVTETQYF.

This chain links TRBV15 with TRBJ1-2; a possible D gene is TRBD1 (5 bases). V was trimmed by 1 base and J by 4 bases, leaving 13 bases between them. The CDR3 extends over 15 amino acids. The germline CDR1 and CDR2 sequences are LNHNV and YYDKDF (reference sequence). The CDR3 region is CATSRVSGGTYGYTF. DNA of the CDR3: TGTGCCACCAGCAGAGTCTCGGGGGGTACCTATGGCTACACCTTC.

The chain links TRBV4-2 to TRBJ1-3; possibly TRBD1 for D (6 bases). From germline, CDR1 is LGHNA and CDR2 YNFKEQ. The CDR3 spans 13 residues. Between the trimmed V and J ends, which lost 5 bases and 4 bases, there was a span of 9 bases. The chain's CDR3 is CASSGDRGNTIYF. CDR3 coding DNA: TGTGCCAGCAGCGGCGACAGGGGAAACACCATATATTTT.

J is TRBJ2-3 and V is TRBV7-2; D is unclear. Germline CDR1 and CDR2: SGHTA and FQGNSA. V was cut by 5 bases and J by 0 bases, with 15 bases left in between. This CDR3 has 16 amino acids. The CDR3 is CASSLNLPTSTDTQYF. The CDR3 coding sequence is TGTGCCAGCAGCCTGAACCTTCCGACTAGCACAGATACGCAGTATTTT.

The V gene is TRBV27, the J gene TRBJ2-7; 7 positions match TRBD1. The CDR3 has 15 amino acids. Germline CDR1 and CDR2: MNHEY and SMNVEV (reference sequence). With V trimmed by 6 bases and J by 3 bases, 11 bases remained unmatched. CDR3: CASRHVRDRVYEQYF. The DNA for the CDR3 is TGTGCCAGCAGACATGTCCGGGACAGAGTCTACGAGCAGTACTTC.

The CDR3 sequence: CASSSPTDLEKLFF. CDR3 bases: TGTGCCAGCAGCTCACCGACGGACCTTGAAAAACTGTTTTTT. The chain joins TRBV5-6 to TRBJ1-4; D is uncertain. With 3 bases removed from V and 7 bases from J, the gap between germline ends came to 13 bases. Germline V gene sequence: CDR1 SGHDT, CDR2 YYEEEE. This CDR3 spans 14 amino acids.

This rearrangement joins TRBV7-9 to TRBJ1-1, with D perhaps matching TRBD1 (5 bases). Deletions cut 11 bases from V and 1 base from J, with 17 bases between. The length of the CDR3 is 14 residues. In germline, CDR1 is SEHNR, CDR2 FQNEAQ (reference sequence). The CDR3 DNA reads as TGTGCCGTCGCCTCGGGGGGGACGAACACTGAAGCTTTCTTT. Translated, it gives CAVASGGTNTEAFF.

CDR3 sequence reads: CASSEEGRWYF. The CDR3 nucleotides read TGTGCCAGCAGTGAAGAGGGCAGATGGTACTTC. The chain joins TRBV2 to TRBJ2-7, with unresolved D. This CDR3 spans 11 amino acids. Germline values: CDR1 SNHLY, CDR2 FYNNEI. V lost 1 base, J lost 12 bases, and 10 bases lay in between.

The chain couples TRBV5-1 to TRBJ2-2; D is unresolved. V was shortened by 4 bases and J by 5 bases, with 6 bases between the two germline ends. The CDR3 consists of 12 residues. Per germline, CDR1 SGHRS and CDR2 YFSETQ. The chain's CDR3 is CASSTLTGELFF. CDR3 DNA sequence: TGCGCCAGCAGCACCCTAACCGGGGAGCTGTTTTTT.

J is TRBJ2-3 and V is TRBV6-6, with D unclear. Trimming cost V 0 bases and J 5 bases, with 9 bases left between them. From germline, CDR1 is MNHNY and CDR2 SVGAGI (reference sequence). The CDR3 runs 14 residues. The CDR3 coding sequence is TGTGCCAGCAGTTACTCTCCTCGCGGAGATACGCAGTATTTT. Amino acids: CASSYSPRGDTQYF.

The chain links TRBV30 to TRBJ1-1, with D unclear. The germline CDR1 and CDR2 sequences are GTSNPN and SVGIG (reference sequence). The V and J ends lost 2 bases and 0 bases respectively, with 19 bases between them. The CDR3 length is 17 residues. The CDR3 sequence: CAWSSKGPYSMNTEAFF. CDR3 nucleotide sequence: TGTGCCTGGAGTTCCAAGGGCCCTTATTCCATGAACACTGAAGCTTTCTTT.

This clone was detected a few times. This chain connects TRBV29-1 to TRBJ1-1; D possibly corresponds to TRBD1 (5 bases). Germline assignment: CDR1 SQVTM and CDR2 ANQGSEA. Trimming left V 5 bases short and J 7 bases short, with 11 bases between. This CDR3 comprises 11 residues. CDR3 DNA: TGCAGCGTTTTCCAACAGGTTGAAGCTTTCTTT. This sequence encodes CSVFQQVEAFF. The full variable domain, completed using reference TRBV29-1 and TRBJ1-1, is SAVISQKPSRDICQRGTSLTIQCQVDSQVTMMFWYRQQPGQSLTLIATANQGSEATYESGFVIDKFPISRPNLTFSTLTVSNMSPEDSSIYLCSVFQQVEAFFGQGTRLTVV.